This T cell receptor beta chain was obtained from a study of PD-1 blockade in classical Hodgkin lymphoma. The ends lost 1 base at V and 6 bases at J; junction bases unmatched: 6. This CDR3 comprises 16 residues. CDR1 SGHRS and CDR2 YFSETQ come from the germline V gene. Assay used: immunoSEQ multiplex PCR; TCRdb lists only in-frame clones, some missing. Among around 27,000 clones listed, around 90% were seen once. Study results and limitations: There remain no defined causes for the repertoire differences, which possibly reflect disease activity or prior therapy.

Regarding this clone: Its antigen is unknown.

Time point denoted: newly diagnosed, previously untreated cHL patient sample. The authors purified CD4+ T cells from thawed PBMCs by magnetic negative selection. The receptor was isolated from a human donor with classical Hodgkin lymphoma. Sequencing input: CD4+ T cells from blood. This rearrangement joins TRBV5-1 to TRBJ2-2, with 10 nucleotides matching TRBD2. The CDR3: CASSLPAGGLSGELFF. As DNA, the CDR3 is TGCGCCAGCAGCTTGCCAGCGGGAGGGCTGTCCGGGGAGCTGTTTTTT.